This T cell receptor beta chain was profiled in a study of type 1 and type 2 diabetes patients. Turning to the study itself: The cohort mixed type 1 diabetes, type 2 diabetes and nondiabetic donors. Notes on the study in general: Some T1D-only expanded clones might appear in more T2D or control samples. Unmatched age and gender across groups might bias interpretation.

Donors had no other autoimmune disease or infection in four weeks. The PCR template was genomic DNA. A primer set of 30 forward and 13 reverse primers amplified the CDR3. In TCRdb, the multiplex PCR reads were re-called with MiXCR into one record per CDR3 protein. This table holds approximately 260,000 distinct CDR3 sequences, 47% found once. V lost 6 bases and J 5 bases, leaving 20 bases between the germline ends. There are 15 residues in the CDR3. CDR1 and CDR2 (germline): PRHDT, FYEKMQ (reference sequence). The table lists this clonotype with a few counts. As yet, its antigen is unknown. This TCR came from a young man with type 2 diabetes. The V gene is TRBV13, the J gene TRBJ2-7; D is ambiguous. The source material was peripheral blood mononuclear cells (PBMCs). The CDR3 coding sequence is TGTGCCAGCAGTGAAGCCCCCGGCAGGTTCGACGAGCAGTACTTC. Translation: CASSEAPGRFDEQYF. The complete variable domain, with remaining parts taken from reference TRBV13 and TRBJ2-7, reads AAGVIQSPRHLIKEKRETATLKCYPIPRHDTVYWYQQGPGQDPQFLISFYEKMQSDKGSIPDRFSAQQFSDYHSELNMSSLELGDSALYFCASSEAPGRFDEQYFGPGTRLTVT.